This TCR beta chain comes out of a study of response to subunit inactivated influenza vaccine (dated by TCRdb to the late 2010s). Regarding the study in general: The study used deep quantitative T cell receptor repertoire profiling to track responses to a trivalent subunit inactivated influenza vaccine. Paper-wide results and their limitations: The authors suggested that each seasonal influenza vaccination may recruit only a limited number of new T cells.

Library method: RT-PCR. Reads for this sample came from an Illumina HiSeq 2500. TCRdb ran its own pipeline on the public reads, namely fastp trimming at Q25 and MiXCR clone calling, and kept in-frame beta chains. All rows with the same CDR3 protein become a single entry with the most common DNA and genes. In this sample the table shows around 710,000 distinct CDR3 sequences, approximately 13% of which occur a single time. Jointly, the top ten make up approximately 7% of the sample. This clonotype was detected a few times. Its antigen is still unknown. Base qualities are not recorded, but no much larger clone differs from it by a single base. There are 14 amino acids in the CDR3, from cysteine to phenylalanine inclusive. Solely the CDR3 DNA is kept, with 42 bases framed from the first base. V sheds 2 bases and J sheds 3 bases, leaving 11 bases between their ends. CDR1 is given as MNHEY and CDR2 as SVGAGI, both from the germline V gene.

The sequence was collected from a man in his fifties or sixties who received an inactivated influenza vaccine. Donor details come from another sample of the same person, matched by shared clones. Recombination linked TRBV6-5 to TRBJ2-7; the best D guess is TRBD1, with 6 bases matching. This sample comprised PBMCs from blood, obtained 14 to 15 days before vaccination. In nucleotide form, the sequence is TGTGCCAGCAGTTACGCTACAGGGTACTACGAGCAGTACTTC. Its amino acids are CASSYATGYYEQYF.